This T cell receptor (beta chain) appears in the sequencing data of a study of tumor and adjacent non-tumor tissue in lung cancer. The library came from three nested PCR rounds adapted from ARM-PCR protocols. From the multiplex PCR reads, TCRdb called clonotypes with MiXCR, one entry per CDR3 protein. Among 80,000 to 100,000 distinct CDR3 sequences listed, 75% to 85% were seen once. A single count supports this clonotype. What it binds is not known. Trimming cost V 4 bases and J 9 bases, with 25 bases left between them. The germline CDR1 and CDR2 sequences are SQVTM and ANQGSEA. The CDR3 is 16 residues long. This sample's RNA came from whole unsorted tissue. Distant lung tissue was collected more than 3 cm away from the tumor edge. Notes on the study in general: Patients with more diverse tumor TCRs had worse survival.

The receptor was isolated from a man aged 55 to 70 with small cell lung cancer. Sequenced: distant non-tumor lung tissue. The J gene is TRBJ2-1, the V gene TRBV29-1; D is undetermined. The CDR3 loop is CSVGLLGYRASGEQFF. The DNA of the CDR3 is TGCAGCGTTGGGTTGCTAGGGTATAGGGCTTCGGGTGAGCAGTTCTTC.